This T cell receptor (beta chain) was captured in a study of blood T cell repertoires in COVID-19. The germline CDR1 and CDR2 sequences are KGHSH and LQKENI. The trim removed 2 bases at V and 4 bases at J, leaving 5 bases unmatched. The CDR3 sequence is 15 residues long. The table came from immunoSEQ multiplex PCR; TCRdb's copy has only in-frame clones and leaves some out. The sample contains around 50,000 clones, 91% of which appear only once. The sequence was collected from a man between 70 and 80 years old with active COVID-19. Input material: peripheral blood. V usage is TRBV18 and J usage is TRBJ2-7, with 10 bases identical to TRBD1. Written as DNA, the CDR3 is TGTGCCAGCTCACCATCCCCGGGACAGGGGTACGAGCAGTACTTC. It specifies CASSPSPGQGYEQYF.